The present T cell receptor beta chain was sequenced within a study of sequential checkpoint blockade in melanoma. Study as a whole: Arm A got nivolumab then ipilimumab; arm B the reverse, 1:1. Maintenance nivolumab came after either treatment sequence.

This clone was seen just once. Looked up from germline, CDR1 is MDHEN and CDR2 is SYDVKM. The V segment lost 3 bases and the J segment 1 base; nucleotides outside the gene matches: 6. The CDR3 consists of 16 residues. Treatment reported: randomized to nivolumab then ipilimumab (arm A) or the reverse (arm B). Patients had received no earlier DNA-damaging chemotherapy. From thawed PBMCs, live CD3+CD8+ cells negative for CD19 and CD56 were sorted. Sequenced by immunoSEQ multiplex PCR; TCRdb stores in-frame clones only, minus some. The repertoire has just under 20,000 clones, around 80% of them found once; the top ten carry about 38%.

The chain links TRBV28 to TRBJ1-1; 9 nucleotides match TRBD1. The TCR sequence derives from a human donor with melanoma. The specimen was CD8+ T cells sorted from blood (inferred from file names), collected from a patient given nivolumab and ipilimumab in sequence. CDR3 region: CASSFPGTGQNTEAFF. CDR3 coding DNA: TGTGCCAGCAGTTTTCCCGGGACAGGGCAGAACACTGAAGCTTTCTTT.